This T cell receptor (beta chain) was sequenced for a study of blood T cell repertoires in COVID-19 (dated by TCRdb to about 2020). Regarding the study in general: The collaborator samples originated in the United States, Italy and Spain and spanned the acute and convalescent phases of COVID-19. The material from the prospective study consisted of cDNA or gDNA derived from T cells, B-cell-depleted T cells, or PBMCs. Subjects who had been exposed to COVID-19, were actively infected with it, or had recovered from it provided the deeply sampled blood TCRbeta repertoires that made up the dataset. A freely available public database, intended as a resource for researchers studying the immune response to SARS-CoV-2, is where the repertoires were released. The samples were drawn from two sources: the first 160 participants of the ongoing ImmuneRACE study, and approximately 1,300 subjects contributed by 6 global collaborators. The sample metadata nearly always contained a de-identified subject ID, COVID-19 status, age in years and sex. Where available, HLA class I and class II types were taken from metadata supplied by the sample provider and were not determined by assay-based typing. The research as a whole found: How much clinical and demographic metadata was included differed by source and by participant, and the metadata was provided uncurated.

Notes on this clone: Its target antigen remains unknown. No much larger clone is present one base from it, and per-base qualities are unavailable.

Whole blood was collected in K2EDTA tubes by collaborating institutions according to the institutions' own protocols. For TCRbeta analysis, collaborators shipped samples as frozen whole blood, isolated PBMCs, or DNA extracted from either of those sample types. TCRbeta CDR3 regions were amplified from genomic DNA by means of the immunoSEQ Assay, a bias-controlled multiplex PCR. Per the source publication's procedure: Nucleated cell counts per sample were estimated from amplification of reference gene primers within the assay. Sequence reads were collapsed and filtered to measure the absolute abundance of every unique TCRbeta CDR3 rearrangement. For each sample, productive Simpson clonality was calculated as the square root of Simpson's diversity index across productive rearrangements. TCRdb obtained this table from immuneACCESS and retained in-frame rearrangements with V and J assigned. These tables miss some clones; where compared with another copy, unresolved V genes account for less than half of the shortfall, and the remainder is unexplained. For V, J and clone size, that table is used; D and trimming come from the DNA. The sample contains 110,000 to 150,000 clones, around 81% of them found a single time. The top ten clonotypes cover around 8.2% of the sample.

The clonotype originates from a human donor in a cohort sampled during active COVID-19. Source material: peripheral blood.

The CDR3: CASSLMASGSLGEQYF. The nucleotides read TGTGCCAGCAGCTTAATGGCTAGCGGGAGCCTGGGCGAGCAGTACTTC. The chain is made from TRBV7-3 and TRBJ2-7, with 10 bases in between that match TRBD2. CDR1 and CDR2 were assigned from the germline V gene as SGHTA and FQGTGA. V lost 1 base and J lost 6 bases, and the count of bases not matched to a germline gene is 9. The CDR3 spans 16 residues, from the cysteine through the phenylalanine. The entry retains the CDR3 DNA only, 48 bases that are in frame from base 1.